The next 32 T cell receptor beta chains were all read from a single sample in a study of OX40 agonist ivuxolimab in advanced cancers. Sequenced by immunoSEQ multiplex PCR; TCRdb stores in-frame clones only, minus some. Of under 85,000 clones listed, nearly 95% were seen once; the top ten hold roughly 20%. Sequencing was performed on CD4+ or CD8+ T cells sorted from blood, taken in a trial of the OX40 agonist ivuxolimab. The origin of the receptors is an adult with an advanced solid tumor such as melanoma, head and neck, liver or kidney cancer.

The gene calls are TRBV19 and TRBJ2-1; D gene ambiguous. Trimming removed 3 bases at V and 6 bases at J, with 6 bases between. CDR1 is LNHDA and CDR2 is SQIVND in the germline V gene (reference sequence). The CDR3 totals 12 residues. DNA of the CDR3: TGTGCCAGTAGTATTACCACCAATGAGCAGTTCTTC. Translated, it gives CASSITTNEQFF. The variable domain in full, with the rest retrieved from reference TRBV19 and TRBJ2-1, is DGGITQSPKYLFRKEGQNVTLSCEQNLNHDAMYWYRQDPGQGLRLIYYSQIVNDFQKGDIAEGYSVSREKKESFPLTVTSAQKNPTAFYLCASSITTNEQFFGPGTRLTVL.

The rearrangement joins TRBV19 to TRBJ1-2; 12 bases are a match to TRBD1. V lost 7 bases, J lost 3 bases, and 12 bases stayed unmatched. Germline assignment: CDR1 LNHDA and CDR2 SQIVND (reference sequence). This CDR3 has 17 residues. CDR3 residues: CASKGTGGNPLYYGYTF. CDR3 coding DNA: TGTGCCAGTAAGGGGACAGGGGGCAACCCCTTGTACTATGGCTACACCTTC. Full variable domain (missing parts from reference TRBV19 and TRBJ1-2): DGGITQSPKYLFRKEGQNVTLSCEQNLNHDAMYWYRQDPGQGLRLIYYSQIVNDFQKGDIAEGYSVSREKKESFPLTVTSAQKNPTAFYLCASKGTGGNPLYYGYTFGSGTRLTVV.

This chain connects TRBV5-1 to TRBJ1-5, with D maybe TRBD1 (6 bases). Germline-derived CDR1 and CDR2 are SGHRS and YFSETQ. The germline V and J ends were trimmed by 4 bases and 0 bases, with 14 bases remaining between them. The CDR3 covers 16 residues. The CDR3: CASSRWGAGSNQPQHF. CDR3 DNA: TGCGCCAGCAGCCGCTGGGGGGCCGGTAGCAATCAGCCCCAGCATTTT.

This sequence joins TRBV7-9 and TRBJ1-5, with a weak D call TRBD1 (6 bases). Germline V gene lookup returns CDR1 SEHNR and CDR2 FQNEAQ (reference sequence). The CDR3 length is 14 residues. V was shortened by 3 bases and J by 0 bases, with 6 bases between the two germline ends. The CDR3 is CASSLDSSNQPQHF. CDR3 DNA sequence: TGTGCCAGCAGCTTGGACAGTAGCAATCAGCCCCAGCATTTT.

The rearrangement joins TRBV5-1 to TRBJ1-1; D is ambiguous. Germline V gives CDR1 SGHRS, CDR2 YFSETQ. The ends were cut back, 2 bases at V and 7 bases at J, with 12 bases in the middle. CDR3 length: 13 residues. The CDR3 DNA reads TGCGCCAGCAGCTTCCGGGGAGCGGTTGAAGCTTTCTTT. Translating gives CASSFRGAVEAFF.

This chain joins TRBV13 and TRBJ2-4, with D possibly matching TRBD1 (7 bases). Between the trimmed V and J ends, which lost 8 bases and 7 bases, there was a span of 15 bases. Germline CDR1 and CDR2: PRHDT and FYEKMQ (reference sequence). The CDR3 runs to 13 residues. The CDR3, as DNA: TGTGCCAGCCAGGGGGGCGGTCTTAACATTCAGTACTTC. It yields the protein CASQGGGLNIQYF.

The chain uses TRBV5-4 and TRBJ1-2, with TRBD1 matching over 7 bases. Germline V gives CDR1 SGHNT, CDR2 YYREEE (reference sequence). V dropped 2 bases and J dropped 0; count of bases not matched to a gene: 1. The CDR3 consists of 14 residues. CDR3 sequence reads: CASSFRGANYGYTF. Here the CDR3 DNA reads TGTGCCAGCAGCTTCAGGGGGGCTAACTATGGCTACACCTTC.

The gene calls are TRBV2 and TRBJ2-7; 9 nucleotides agree with TRBD1. This CDR3 has 16 amino acids. Germline loops: CDR1 SNHLY, CDR2 FYNNEI. Germline trimming cut 2 bases from V and 3 bases from J; bases unmatched to any gene: 8. For the CDR3, the DNA is TGTGCCAGCAGTGAATCCCGGGGACAGGGACGCTACGAGCAGTACTTC. This codes for CASSESRGQGRYEQYF.

The chain uses TRBV7-9 and TRBJ1-4; a possible D gene is TRBD1 (5 bases). Germline CDR1 reads SEHNR; CDR2 reads FQNEAQ (reference sequence). Trimming took 2 bases from V and 0 from J, leaving 13 bases between them. The CDR3 is 17 residues long. CDR3: CASSLMDGGSTNEKLFF. The CDR3 DNA reads as TGTGCCAGCAGCTTAATGGATGGGGGGTCAACTAATGAAAAACTGTTTTTT.

V usage is TRBV6-6 and J usage is TRBJ1-5; TRBD1 matches 8 bases. The CDR3 consists of 15 residues. With V trimmed by 2 bases and J by 6 bases, 6 bases remained unmatched. CDR1 is MNHNY and CDR2 is SVGAGI in the germline V gene (reference sequence). CDR3 in amino acids: CASSYGQGAVQPQHF. DNA of the CDR3: TGTGCCAGCAGTTACGGTCAGGGGGCCGTTCAGCCCCAGCATTTT.

This sequence joins TRBV5-6 and TRBJ2-7; no clear D gene. The CDR3 extends over 14 amino acids. In germline, CDR1 is SGHDT, CDR2 YYEEEE. Trimming took 0 bases from V and 3 from J, leaving 10 bases between them. As DNA, the CDR3 is TGTGCCAGCAGCTTGGCGGAACGGATCTACGAGCAGTACTTC. Protein sequence: CASSLAERIYEQYF.

The genes are TRBV5-1 and TRBJ2-7; unclear D gene. CDR1 is SGHRS and CDR2 is YFSETQ in the germline V gene. Trimming left V 1 base short and J 7 bases short, with 18 bases between. CDR3 size: 15 residues. CDR3 protein: CASSLSEIGLGEQYF. The CDR3 DNA is TGCGCCAGCAGCTTGAGTGAAATCGGTTTAGGAGAGCAGTACTTC.

This clone was detected once. The V and J genes are TRBV28 and TRBJ2-6; D is unresolved. With 5 bases removed from V and 4 bases from J, the gap between germline ends came to 18 bases. There are 17 residues in the CDR3. Germline loops: CDR1 MDHEN, CDR2 SYDVKM. The CDR3 loop is CASSISRLALGANVLTF. The CDR3 nucleotides are TGTGCCAGCAGTATTAGTCGCTTGGCCCTCGGGGCCAACGTCCTGACTTTC.

The genes are TRBV10-3 and TRBJ2-7; D remains unclear. The V end lost 6 bases, the J end lost 7 bases, and 10 bases lay between the germline ends. The CDR3 runs to 11 residues. The germline CDR1 and CDR2 sequences are ENHRY and SYGVKD. CDR3 sequence (DNA): TGTGCCATCAGCCCCTCCGGGGAGCAGTACTTC. It yields the protein CAISPSGEQYF.

V and J are TRBV28 and TRBJ2-1, with a possible D match to TRBD2 (5 bases). Germline V gene lookup returns CDR1 MDHEN and CDR2 SYDVKM. Trimming shortened V by 10 bases and J by 0 bases, and 13 bases separated the two germline ends. The CDR3 totals 14 residues. Here the CDR3 reads CATSLASSYNEQFF. The CDR3 DNA sequence: TGTGCCACGTCTTTAGCGAGCTCCTACAATGAGCAGTTCTTC.

V usage is TRBV27 and J usage is TRBJ2-7; 8 positions agree with TRBD2. The CDR3 runs 14 residues. V gave up 2 bases and J gave up 2 bases; unmatched junction bases: 2. Germline V lookup: CDR1 MNHEY, CDR2 SMNVEV (reference sequence). CDR3 region: CASSLGAGAYEQYF. CDR3 bases: TGTGCCAGCAGTTTAGGAGCGGGGGCCTACGAGCAGTACTTC.

The rearrangement joins TRBV19 to TRBJ1-1; maybe TRBD1 (5 bases). Trimming shortened V by 3 bases and J by 6 bases, and 11 bases separated the two germline ends. Germline CDR1 is LNHDA and CDR2 is SQIVND (reference sequence). This CDR3 has 13 residues. The DNA for the CDR3 is TGTGCCAGTAGTATGCCAGGGTCGCCTGAAGCTTTCTTT. It yields the protein CASSMPGSPEAFF.

The chain joins TRBV5-4 to TRBJ2-7, with 14 bases identical to TRBD2. The CDR3 totals 16 residues. Germline lookup yields CDR1 SGHNT and CDR2 YYREEE (reference sequence). J was trimmed by 6 bases and V by 4 bases; bases with no gene match: 9. The DNA of the CDR3 is TGTGCCAGCAGCCTGGGACTAGCGGGAGACCCGGGCGAGCAGTACTTC. This codes for CASSLGLAGDPGEQYF.

This clone was recorded only once. V gene TRBV25-1 combines with J gene TRBJ2-2; D might be TRBD1 (6 bases). This CDR3 is 16 amino acids long. V lost 5 bases to trimming and J lost 6 bases, with 19 bases between them. The germline gives CDR1 MGHDK, CDR2 SYGVNS. Here the CDR3 DNA reads TGTGCCAGCAGTCCACAGAACAGGGTTTTGGCCGGGGAGCTGTTTTTT. Its translation is CASSPQNRVLAGELFF. Complete variable domain (other parts from reference TRBV25-1 and TRBJ2-2): EADIYQTPRYLVIGTGKKITLECSQTMGHDKMYWYQQDPGMELHLIHYSYGVNSTEKGDLSSESTVSRIRTEHFPLTLESARPSHTSQYLCASSPQNRVLAGELFFGEGSRLTVL.

This clone has more than one count but fewer than ten. The chain uses TRBV30 and TRBJ1-2, with unresolved D. CDR1 and CDR2 from the germline V gene are GTSNPN and SVGIG (reference sequence). The CDR3 runs 12 residues. The V and J ends lost 4 bases and 4 bases respectively, with 10 bases between them. The CDR3 sequence is CAWMMAGYGYTF. The CDR3 DNA reads TGTGCCTGGATGATGGCAGGCTATGGCTACACCTTC.

The rearrangement joins TRBV7-9 to TRBJ1-1; no clear D gene. This CDR3 comprises 13 residues. The V end was cut by 3 bases, the J end by 4 bases, with 9 bases between. From germline, CDR1 is SEHNR and CDR2 FQNEAQ (reference sequence). The CDR3 region has the DNA TGTGCCAGCAGCTTTGGAAAAGGCACTGAAGCTTTCTTT. Translation gives CASSFGKGTEAFF.

This sequence joins TRBV7-9 and TRBJ2-5; perhaps TRBD1 as D (6 bases). The CDR3 contains 14 residues. Trimming took off 1 base at V and 2 bases at J, with 8 bases between the two ends. Germline CDR1 SEHNR, CDR2 FQNEAQ (reference sequence). The CDR3 DNA is TGTGCCAGCAGCTTAGTTAGGGGGCAAGAGACCCAGTACTTC. Translation: CASSLVRGQETQYF.

J is TRBJ2-7 and V is TRBV29-1, with TRBD1 matching 8 bases. Per germline, CDR1 SQVTM and CDR2 ANQGSEA. The CDR3 totals 12 residues. V lost 4 bases, J lost 3 bases, and 2 bases stayed unmatched. CDR3 nucleotide sequence: TGCAGCGTTGGGACAGGGAACTACGAGCAGTACTTC. This sequence encodes CSVGTGNYEQYF.

The rearrangement joins TRBV11-2 to TRBJ2-7; TRBD2 matches 8 bases. Trimming cost V 3 bases and J 0 bases; bases outside gene matches: 4. Germline-derived CDR1 and CDR2 are SGHAT and FQNNGV. This CDR3 contains 15 residues. The CDR3 spells CASSLASGFSYEQYF. CDR3 DNA sequence: TGTGCCAGCAGCTTGGCTAGCGGGTTCTCCTACGAGCAGTACTTC.

As DNA, the CDR3 is TGTGCCACCAGCAGACCGGACAGTTCTAACTATGGCTACACCTTC. This codes for CATSRPDSSNYGYTF. The chain recombines TRBV15 with TRBJ1-2; a weak D match, TRBD1 (6 bases). Germline V CDR1 and CDR2: LNHNV, YYDKDF (reference sequence). The CDR3 runs to 15 residues. Trimming took off 2 bases at V and 0 bases at J, with 10 bases between the two ends.

The J gene is TRBJ2-3, the V gene TRBV7-2, with 8 bases fitting TRBD1. The CDR3 loop spans 15 amino acids. After removal of 4 bases from V and 3 bases from J, the junction contained 6 bases not matched to a gene. Germline V gene data show CDR1 as SGHTA and CDR2 as FQGNSA. The CDR3 region is CASSSRTGLTDTQYF. In DNA form, the CDR3 reads TGTGCCAGCAGCTCACGGACAGGGCTAACAGATACGCAGTATTTT.

This chain joins TRBV9 and TRBJ1-2, with 7 bases matching TRBD1. Germline values: CDR1 SGDLS, CDR2 YYNGEE. The J segment lost 6 bases and the V segment lost 4 bases, leaving 12 bases of the junction unmatched. The CDR3 runs to 15 residues. DNA for the CDR3: TGTGCCAGCAGCCCGACCCAGGGGGGCGGGAATGGCTACACCTTC. This codes for CASSPTQGGGNGYTF.

The chain is built from TRBV4-3 and TRBJ2-1; 12 bases match TRBD2. V dropped 0 bases and J dropped 7; count of bases not matched to a gene: 4. Germline lookup yields CDR1 LGHNA and CDR2 YSLEER. The CDR3 contains 16 residues. CDR3: CASSQDSSGGANEQFF. The CDR3 bases are TGCGCCAGCAGCCAAGATTCTAGCGGGGGGGCGAATGAGCAGTTCTTC.

The chain carries TRBV9 and TRBJ2-1; TRBD1 aligns across 8 bases. This CDR3 spans 16 amino acids. Germline trimming cut 0 bases from V and 2 bases from J; bases unmatched to any gene: 4. Germline CDR1 SGDLS, CDR2 YYNGEE. The CDR3 DNA reads as TGTGCCAGCAGCGTAGAACAGGGGGTTACCTACAATGAGCAGTTCTTC. It encodes CASSVEQGVTYNEQFF.

The chain uses TRBV27 and TRBJ2-5; no definite D call. The CDR3 consists of 11 residues. Per the germline V gene, CDR1 is MNHEY and CDR2 is SMNVEV (reference sequence). Trimming stripped 4 bases from V and 5 bases from J, with 5 bases between. CDR3 bases: TGTGCCAGCAGTTCCGGGGAGACCCAGTACTTC. Protein: CASSSGETQYF.

The chain links TRBV4-3 to TRBJ1-5, with 10 bases aligning to TRBD1. The CDR3 contains 17 residues. The germline V gene encodes CDR1 LGHNA and CDR2 YSLEER. The junction had 12 bases not matched to a gene; V was cut back by 4 bases and J by 6 bases. DNA of the CDR3: TGCGCCAGCAGCCCTACCGGGACAGGGGCCCTCGGTCAGCCCCAGCATTTT. This translates into CASSPTGTGALGQPQHF.

This clone has just one count. The rearrangement links TRBV7-2 to TRBJ1-5; D is ambiguous. Trimming pared 1 base from V and 1 base from J, leaving 11 bases between. Germline CDR1 reads SGHTA; CDR2 reads FQGNSA. The CDR3 runs 16 residues. As DNA, the CDR3 is TGTGCCAGCAGCTTAGGTTGGGGTGGGAGCAATCAGCCCCAGCATTTT. Translated: CASSLGWGGSNQPQHF.